The rows below give T cell receptor beta chains drawn from one sample of a study of identifying expanded T cells in peripheral blood. The table came from immunoSEQ multiplex PCR; TCRdb's copy has only in-frame clones and leaves some out. Among 100,000 or so clones, approximately 90% were seen once, and the ten largest hold 16%. Sample: blood. Source of these receptors: a person aged 18 to 75 in good health. Both conserved end residues are part of each CDR3. Clone sizes are given selectively: once, few, many, or a class where the clone is expanded.

abundance: once; v_gene: TRBV19; j_gene: TRBJ2-1; CDR3aa: CASSISYNEQFF
abundance: NA; v_gene: TRBV28; j_gene: TRBJ2-2; CDR3aa: CASSPYTGELFF
abundance: NA; v_gene: TRBV2; j_gene: TRBJ2-7; CDR3aa: CASKEQGAVYEQYF
abundance: NA; v_gene: TRBV5-5; j_gene: TRBJ1-2; CDR3aa: CASSGGPGTNYGYTF
abundance: NA; v_gene: TRBV13; j_gene: TRBJ2-1; CDR3aa: CASSRGLAVGGNEQFF
abundance: NA; v_gene: TRBV27; j_gene: TRBJ2-1; CDR3aa: CASRGGRQSAYNEQFF
abundance: NA; v_gene: TRBV10-2; j_gene: TRBJ2-5; CDR3aa: CASRVAGGETQYF
abundance: once; v_gene: TRBV4-3; j_gene: TRBJ2-3; CDR3aa: CASSQARTSGGSTDTQYF
abundance: NA; v_gene: TRBV2; j_gene: TRBJ2-7; CDR3aa: CASSSSQYF
abundance: NA; v_gene: TRBV6-5; j_gene: TRBJ2-2; CDR3aa: CASSYSYEGGELFF
abundance: NA; v_gene: TRBV28; j_gene: TRBJ2-7; CDR3aa: CASKTGYEQYF
abundance: NA; v_gene: TRBV19; j_gene: TRBJ1-5; CDR3aa: CASSSSRAINQPQHF
abundance: NA; v_gene: TRBV2; j_gene: TRBJ2-4; CDR3aa: CASSEILENIQYF
abundance: NA; v_gene: TRBV5-6; j_gene: TRBJ1-5; CDR3aa: CASSSGGPEQPQHF
abundance: NA; v_gene: TRBV6-5; j_gene: TRBJ1-2; CDR3aa: CASTASALGYTF
abundance: NA; v_gene: TRBV6-6; j_gene: TRBJ1-4; CDR3aa: CASSYSGVTNEKLFF
abundance: NA; v_gene: TRBV6-1; j_gene: TRBJ2-5; CDR3aa: CASSGATKETQYF
abundance: NA; v_gene: TRBV5-1; j_gene: TRBJ2-3; CDR3aa: CASSSIRQGTDTQYF
abundance: once; v_gene: TRBV2; j_gene: TRBJ2-5; CDR3aa: CASSESAGRTQYF
abundance: once; v_gene: TRBV4-3; j_gene: TRBJ2-5; CDR3aa: CASSPLQGAGETQYF
abundance: NA; v_gene: TRBV5-1; j_gene: TRBJ1-1; CDR3aa: CASSLYQGIEAFF
abundance: few; v_gene: TRBV5-5; j_gene: TRBJ2-7; CDR3aa: CASSLELGQGPSYEQYF
abundance: NA; v_gene: TRBV4-3; j_gene: TRBJ1-2; CDR3aa: CASSQRGARGYTF
abundance: NA; v_gene: TRBV5-1; j_gene: TRBJ2-5; CDR3aa: CASSLSQGQETQYF
abundance: NA; v_gene: TRBV19; j_gene: TRBJ2-5; CDR3aa: CASSLTVRGGETQYF
abundance: NA; v_gene: TRBV6-1; j_gene: TRBJ1-5; CDR3aa: CASSSTDSNQPQHF
abundance: NA; v_gene: TRBV7-9; j_gene: TRBJ2-6; CDR3aa: CASSLRRRTSGANVLTF
abundance: NA; v_gene: TRBV2; j_gene: TRBJ2-7; CDR3aa: CASIRESSYEQYF
abundance: NA; v_gene: TRBV20-1; j_gene: TRBJ2-7; CDR3aa: CSAITQGFLYF
abundance: NA; v_gene: TRBV10-1; j_gene: TRBJ2-7; CDR3aa: CASFRERMLSYEQYF
abundance: NA; v_gene: TRBV7-7; j_gene: TRBJ2-1; CDR3aa: CASSQTGISSYNEQFF
abundance: NA; v_gene: TRBV6-1; j_gene: TRBJ2-7; CDR3aa: CASSETRGFRPSSYEQYF
abundance: NA; v_gene: TRBV28; j_gene: TRBJ2-6; CDR3aa: CASKGGAYTSGANVLTF
abundance: NA; v_gene: TRBV7-9; j_gene: TRBJ1-1; CDR3aa: CASSFEGAGTEAFF
abundance: once; v_gene: TRBV30; j_gene: TRBJ2-3; CDR3aa: CAWSNGVDTDTQYF
abundance: once; v_gene: TRBV18; j_gene: TRBJ2-2; CDR3aa: CASSLDPGLAGGNTGELFF
abundance: NA; v_gene: TRBV29-1; j_gene: TRBJ2-3; CDR3aa: CSVRGLAASTDTQYF
abundance: NA; v_gene: TRBV15; j_gene: TRBJ2-6; CDR3aa: CATLGNGANVLTF
abundance: NA; v_gene: TRBV6-5; j_gene: TRBJ2-5; CDR3aa: CASSYRGKETQYF
abundance: NA; v_gene: TRBV28; j_gene: TRBJ1-6; CDR3aa: CASSLYIQVVSGSPLHF
abundance: NA; v_gene: TRBV4-3; j_gene: TRBJ1-6; CDR3aa: CASSQGTGGSLHF
abundance: NA; v_gene: TRBV5-1; j_gene: TRBJ1-3; CDR3aa: CASTPLGQRISGNTIYF
abundance: NA; v_gene: TRBV18; j_gene: TRBJ1-4; CDR3aa: CASSPLLGTNEKLFF
abundance: once; v_gene: TRBV6-5; j_gene: TRBJ2-7; CDR3aa: CASIPRGVSYEQYF
abundance: NA; v_gene: TRBV7-9; j_gene: TRBJ1-4; CDR3aa: CASRAQSATNEKLFF
abundance: few; v_gene: TRBV4-2; j_gene: TRBJ1-1; CDR3aa: CASSQSDRNTEAFF
abundance: NA; v_gene: TRBV7-7; j_gene: TRBJ2-5; CDR3aa: CASSLGTGGQETQYF
abundance: NA; v_gene: TRBV11-2; j_gene: TRBJ1-2; CDR3aa: CASSLWEGSHGYTF